Shown below are 13 T cell receptor beta chains from a single sample sequenced in a study of siplizumab effects on memory and regulatory T cells. Method: immunoSEQ multiplex PCR; TCRdb's copy keeps in-frame clones and lacks some. The sample records more than 85,000 clones, about 91% being singletons. The sequenced sample was Tregs sorted from blood. The receptor source for this set is a human donor in good health.

The chain recombines TRBV5-1 with TRBJ1-6; perhaps TRBD1 as D (5 bases). Trimming took off 2 bases at V and 0 bases at J, with 9 bases between the two ends. This CDR3 comprises 16 residues. CDR1 is SGHRS and CDR2 is YFSETQ in the germline V gene. The CDR3 DNA is TGCGCCAGCAGCTTAGGGGTGAGCTCCTATAATTCACCCCTCCACTTT. Translating it yields CASSLGVSSYNSPLHF.

This clone came up once. This chain links TRBV7-9 with TRBJ2-1; D unclear. This CDR3 has 14 amino acids. CDR1 and CDR2 from the germline V gene are SEHNR and FQNEAQ (reference sequence). V shed 6 bases and J shed 1 base, with 10 bases lying between them. The DNA of the CDR3 is TGTGCCAGCAGGGGGATTCGGTCCTACAATGAGCAGTTCTTC. Translated, it gives CASRGIRSYNEQFF.

The gene calls are TRBV5-5 and TRBJ1-2; TRBD1 is a possible D gene (6 bases). The CDR3 is 15 residues long. The germline gives CDR1 SGHKS, CDR2 YYEKEE (reference sequence). V gave up 3 bases and J gave up 3 bases, with 15 bases separating them. CDR3 bases: TGTGCCAGCAGCTGGGACATCCCACTTGACTATGGCTACACCTTC. Translated, it gives CASSWDIPLDYGYTF.

This chain links TRBV27 with TRBJ2-1; D remains ambiguous. Trimming removed 9 bases from V and 6 bases from J, with 9 bases in between. CDR3 length: 11 residues. Germline CDR1 MNHEY, CDR2 SMNVEV (reference sequence). CDR3 nucleotide sequence: TGTGCCAGTCCCTCAAGCAATGAGCAGTTCTTC. Protein: CASPSSNEQFF.

For the CDR3, the DNA is TGTGCCAGCAGTGAAGGGGCAGGAGGGGCCCAGTACTTC. Translating it yields CASSEGAGGAQYF. The chain joins TRBV6-1 to TRBJ2-5, with a possible D match to TRBD2 (6 bases). This CDR3 contains 13 residues. The germline gives CDR1 MNHNS, CDR2 SASEGT. The V end was cut by 1 base, the J end by 9 bases, with 12 bases between.

In its sample, this clone was seen once. The chain carries TRBV10-3 and TRBJ2-7; 9 bases match TRBD1. The CDR3 spans 16 residues. Germline lookup yields CDR1 ENHRY and CDR2 SYGVKD. V lost 4 bases and J lost 2; bases outside the gene matches: 9. CDR3 coding DNA: TGTGCCATCAGTGTCATTCCGGGACAGGGCCCCTACGAGCAGTACTTC. It translates to CAISVIPGQGPYEQYF.

This chain connects TRBV29-1 to TRBJ1-1, with a weak D call TRBD1 (6 bases). Germline V CDR1 and CDR2: SQVTM, ANQGSEA. The CDR3 is made up of 13 amino acids. CDR3 loop: CSYTGQSNTEAFF. The DNA for the CDR3 is TGCAGTTATACAGGACAGAGTAACACTGAAGCTTTCTTT.

V gene TRBV12-5 combines with J gene TRBJ2-3, with TRBD2 identical over 9 bases. There are 15 residues in the CDR3. The germline V gene has CDR1 LGHNT and CDR2 FRNRAP. The J segment lost 4 bases and the V segment lost 2 bases, leaving 4 bases of the junction unmatched. CDR3 sequence reads: CASGLTVAGADTQYF. For the CDR3, the DNA is TGTGCTAGTGGTTTGACGGTAGCGGGAGCAGATACGCAGTATTTT.

The V call is TRBV7-3, the J call TRBJ2-1; D might be TRBD1 (5 bases). This CDR3 spans 15 amino acids. The V gene lost 3 bases and the J gene lost 5 bases, with 14 bases spanning the gap. Germline assignment: CDR1 SGHTA and CDR2 FQGTGA. Here the CDR3 DNA reads TGTGCCAGCAGCTTGGGGCAGGGTACGGACAATGAGCAGTTCTTC. As protein: CASSLGQGTDNEQFF.

The chain combines TRBV7-8 with TRBJ2-7; D is uncertain. CDR1 is SGHVS and CDR2 is FQNEAQ in the germline V gene. Trimming stripped 1 base from V and 6 bases from J, with 10 bases between. The CDR3 is 13 amino acids. CDR3 coding DNA: TGTGCCAGCAGCTTAGTTTACCAGGTCGAGCAGTACTTC. It codes for CASSLVYQVEQYF. The full variable domain, with the rest looked up from reference TRBV7-8 and TRBJ2-7, is GAGVSQSPRYKVAKRGQDVALRCDPISGHVSLFWYQQALGQGPEFLTYFQNEAQLDKSGLPSDRFFAERPEGSVSTLKIQRTQQEDSAVYLCASSLVYQVEQYFGPGTRLTVT.

The chain uses TRBV6-1 and TRBJ1-2; a possible D gene is TRBD1 (6 bases). The CDR3 loop spans 14 amino acids. Per germline, CDR1 MNHNS and CDR2 SASEGT. Trimming took 6 bases from V and 14 from J, leaving 25 bases between them. CDR3 coding DNA: TGTGCCAGCAGAAGGACAGCGAAAGGGCCTGTGGGGACCTTC. Amino acids: CASRRTAKGPVGTF.

This clone has a single count. The chain links TRBV18 to TRBJ1-5; D gene unclear. The CDR3 is 14 amino acids. V lost 3 bases and J 4 bases, leaving 10 bases between the germline ends. The V gene's germline CDR1 is KGHSH and CDR2 LQKENI. The CDR3 region is CASSPGNPNQPQHF. CDR3 coding DNA: TGTGCCAGCTCACCCGGAAATCCAAATCAGCCCCAGCATTTT.

The chain employs TRBV9 and TRBJ2-5; 7 bases agree with TRBD1. The germline V gene encodes CDR1 SGDLS and CDR2 YYNGEE. Trimming at V came to 2 bases and at J to 2 bases, leaving 3 bases not matched to a gene. The CDR3 is 14 amino acids. CDR3 sequence reads: CASSVGTAQETQYF. CDR3 coding DNA: TGTGCCAGCAGCGTGGGGACAGCTCAAGAGACCCAGTACTTC.